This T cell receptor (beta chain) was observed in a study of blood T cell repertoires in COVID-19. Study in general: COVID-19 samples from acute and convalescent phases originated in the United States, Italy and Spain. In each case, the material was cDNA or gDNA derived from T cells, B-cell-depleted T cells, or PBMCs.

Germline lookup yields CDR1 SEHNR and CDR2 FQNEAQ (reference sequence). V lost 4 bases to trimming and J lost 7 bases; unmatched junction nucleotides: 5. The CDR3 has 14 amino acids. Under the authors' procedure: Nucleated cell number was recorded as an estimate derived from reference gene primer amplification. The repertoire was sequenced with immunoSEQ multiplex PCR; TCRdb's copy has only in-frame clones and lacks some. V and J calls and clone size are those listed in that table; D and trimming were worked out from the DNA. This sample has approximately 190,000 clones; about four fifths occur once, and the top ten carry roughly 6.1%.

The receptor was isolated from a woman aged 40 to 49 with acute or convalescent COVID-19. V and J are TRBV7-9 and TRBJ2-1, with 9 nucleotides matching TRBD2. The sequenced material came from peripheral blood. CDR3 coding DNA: TGTGCCAGCAGCTCAAGAACTAGCGGGAATGAGCAGTTCTTC. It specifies CASSSRTSGNEQFF.